This T cell receptor beta chain is drawn from a study of cytomegalovirus exposure and HLA in healthy donors. Findings of the study overall: Researchers catalogued roughly 170 TCR beta chains as cytomegalovirus-associated. Another analysis was done later, and it associated around 17,000 TCR beta sequences with HLA alleles at 0.05 false discovery rate. A later analysis showed HLA-associated TCR beta chains outstripping equally common others in clonal expansion.

PCR involved 60 Vbeta and 13 Jbeta primers. Sequencing was performed with immunoSEQ multiplex PCR; in TCRdb, only in-frame clones are kept and a portion is missing. The sample holds 130,000 or so clones, approximately 74% seen once. In the case of this clone: The antigen remains unidentified.

The TCR comes from a man aged 35 to 55 in good health and CMV-seropositive. Sequenced input: PBMCs.

CDR3 region: CASKLAGGIEQFF. Here the CDR3 DNA reads TGTGCCAGCAAACTAGCGGGAGGAATTGAGCAGTTCTTC. The gene calls are TRBV2 and TRBJ2-1, with 12 bases that match TRBD2. Germline values: CDR1 SNHLY, CDR2 FYNNEI. This CDR3 comprises 13 residues. With 7 bases clipped from V and 9 bases from J, the junction kept 4 bases outside the gene matches.